This section outlines one T cell receptor (beta chain) sequence together with its context. Its cognate antigen is unknown. CD45RO negativity and positive selection for CCR7 defined naive CD8 cells, a population that excluded terminally differentiated effector memory CD45RA+ cells. This record comes from a study of shared clonotypes between healthy human individuals. Study-wide context: Each donor had three CD4 naive, three CD4 memory, two CD8 naive and one CD8 memory plate.

Findings of the study overall: Expectations were that clonotype sharing among donors would be affected by sequencing depth. Donor scarcity curtailed the genetic and exposure-history diversity represented herein.

Sorted subsets were amplified in replicate PCRs using about 200 ng DNA, around 30,000 T cell genomes. The table came from immunoSEQ multiplex PCR; TCRdb's copy has only in-frame clones and leaves some out. The data hold about 750,000 clones, with 90% to 95% observed a single time. CDR1 and CDR2 (germline): MNHEY, SMNVEV (reference sequence). The CDR3 extends over 13 amino acids. The V gene lost 6 bases and the J gene lost 1 base, with 9 bases spanning the gap. The TCR sequence derives from a man aged 30 to 45 in good health. The V call is TRBV27, the J call TRBJ1-1; D uncertain. The sequencing input was naive CD8+ T cells sorted from blood. The CDR3 DNA reads TGTGCCAGCAGCTGGCAAGAGAACACTGAAGCTTTCTTT. Translated, it gives CASSWQENTEAFF.